Listed here are 14 T cell receptor beta chains from one sample, sequenced in a study of blood T cell repertoires in COVID-19. Sequencing used immunoSEQ multiplex PCR; TCRdb keeps in-frame clones, though not all of them. The sample has fewer than 250,000 clones; about four fifths are singletons. The sample was peripheral blood. Every receptor here comes from a woman aged 65 to 85 with acute or convalescent COVID-19.

The chain combines TRBV11-2 with TRBJ1-1; 7 positions agree with TRBD1. The CDR3 totals 15 residues. Germline V gene data show CDR1 as SGHAT and CDR2 as FQNNGV. With 1 base clipped from V and 2 bases from J, the junction kept 4 bases outside the gene matches. CDR3 loop: CASSLGGTANTEAFF. In DNA form, the CDR3 reads TGTGCCAGCAGCTTAGGAGGGACAGCTAACACTGAAGCTTTCTTT.

The chain links TRBV4-3 to TRBJ2-3, with D tentatively TRBD2 (5 bases). Germline assignment: CDR1 LGHNA and CDR2 YSLEER. Trimming cost V 4 bases and J 4 bases, with 12 bases left between them. The CDR3 sequence is 14 residues long. The CDR3 spells CASSPRAAADTQYF. In nucleotides, the CDR3 is TGCGCCAGCAGCCCCCGGGCAGCGGCAGATACGCAGTATTTT.

The chain is built from TRBV15 and TRBJ1-1; 8 bases line up with TRBD1. Germline CDR1 and CDR2: LNHNV and YYDKDF (reference sequence). The CDR3 loop spans 14 amino acids. V lost 0 bases and J lost 11; bases outside the gene matches: 8. The CDR3 here is CATSRDRQGAGAFF. The CDR3 DNA reads TGTGCCACCAGCAGAGATCGCCAGGGGGCTGGGGCTTTCTTT.

This clone was recorded a few times. V gene TRBV6-5 combines with J gene TRBJ2-5, with D possibly TRBD1 on 5 matching bases. The CDR3 spans 13 residues. Germline CDR1 and CDR2: MNHEY and SVGAGI. V gave up 6 bases and J gave up 0 bases, with 8 bases separating them. Here the CDR3 DNA reads TGTGCCAGCAGGCAGGGTAACCAAGAGACCCAGTACTTC. Protein: CASRQGNQETQYF.

The gene calls are TRBV6-2 or TRBV6-3 and TRBJ1-1; TRBD1 might be the D (5 bases). The CDR3 sequence is 12 residues long. CDR1 is MNHEY, CDR2 SVGEGT, per germline. V was clipped by 2 bases and J by 10 bases, with 11 bases between them. The CDR3 coding sequence is TGTGCCAGCAGTTACGGGGCCTACCGAGCTTTCTTT. Translated: CASSYGAYRAFF.

This clone was seen more than once but under ten times. The rearrangement joins TRBV28 to TRBJ1-5; weak D call: TRBD1 (5 bases). Trimming took 2 bases from V and 3 from J, leaving 14 bases between them. The CDR3 length is 16 residues. Germline V lookup: CDR1 MDHEN, CDR2 SYDVKM. The CDR3 coding sequence is TGTGCCAGCAGTTTAGTAGGGGCGAATTCCAATCAGCCCCAGCATTTT. Residues: CASSLVGANSNQPQHF.

The V gene is TRBV10-3, the J gene TRBJ1-1; perhaps TRBD1 as D (6 bases). Between the trimmed V and J ends, which lost 10 bases and 4 bases, there was a span of 19 bases. This CDR3 has 14 residues. From germline, CDR1 is ENHRY and CDR2 SYGVKD. The DNA for the CDR3 is TGTGCCACCCATAGGGCAGGGGATAGCACTGAAGCTTTCTTT. Translation: CATHRAGDSTEAFF.

V and J are TRBV2 and TRBJ2-5; 10 bases are shared with TRBD1. V shed 6 bases and J 6 bases; nucleotides not matched to a gene: 7. The CDR3 sequence is 14 residues long. Germline assignment: CDR1 SNHLY and CDR2 FYNNEI. CDR3 amino acids: CASRGQGLGQTQYF. The CDR3 DNA reads as TGTGCCAGCAGGGGACAGGGGTTAGGGCAGACCCAGTACTTC.

V gene TRBV28 combines with J gene TRBJ2-3, with a possible D match to TRBD2 (7 bases). This CDR3 is 13 amino acids long. CDR1 is MDHEN, CDR2 SYDVKM, per germline. With 5 bases removed from V and 6 bases from J, the gap between germline ends came to 12 bases. The CDR3 region has the DNA TGTGCCAGCAGTGGGGGGGCCCTTGATACGCAGTATTTT. This gives the protein CASSGGALDTQYF.

The V and J genes are TRBV12-3 or TRBV12-4 and TRBJ1-5; the D is unclear. V gave up 7 bases and J gave up 0 bases, with 7 bases separating them. The CDR3 runs 13 residues. The DNA of the CDR3 is TGTGCCAGCAATGCAGATAGCAATCAGCCCCAGCATTTT. Translation: CASNADSNQPQHF.

In this sample, this clone turned up a few times. The rearrangement links TRBV6-5 to TRBJ1-5, with TRBD1 matching over 8 bases. After removal of 2 bases from V and 6 bases from J, the junction contained 6 bases not matched to a gene. The CDR3 loop spans 15 amino acids. The V gene's germline CDR1 is MNHEY and CDR2 SVGAGI. This CDR3 reads CASSYGRGQGQPQHF. In DNA form, the CDR3 reads TGTGCCAGCAGTTACGGCAGGGGGCAAGGTCAGCCCCAGCATTTT.

The genes are TRBV30 and TRBJ1-2; 8 nucleotides align to TRBD1. The CDR3 runs to 12 residues. V shed 2 bases, J shed 5 bases, and the junction held 1 base outside the gene matches. Germline V gives CDR1 GTSNPN, CDR2 SVGIG (reference sequence). CDR3 loop: CAWSRQGYGYTF. CDR3 in DNA: TGTGCCTGGAGTAGACAGGGGTATGGCTACACCTTC.

The chain recombines TRBV2 with TRBJ1-6; TRBD1 matches at 9 bases. Germline CDR1 is SNHLY and CDR2 is FYNNEI. V lost 4 bases, J lost 10 bases, and 8 bases stayed unmatched. The CDR3 contains 15 residues. Here the CDR3 reads CASSGTGGARSPLHF. The CDR3 nucleotides read TGTGCCAGCAGTGGTACAGGGGGCGCTCGGTCACCCCTCCACTTT.

In this sample, this clone turned up once. The chain links TRBV4-2 to TRBJ1-3; D perhaps matches TRBD1 (5 bases). V gave up 3 bases and J gave up 4 bases, with 16 bases separating them. This CDR3 spans 16 amino acids. Germline V CDR1 and CDR2: LGHNA, YNFKEQ. CDR3 region: CASSQDRTSRGNTIYF. The CDR3, as DNA: TGTGCCAGCAGCCAGGATAGGACATCCCGGGGAAACACCATATATTTT.